The text below deals with one TCR beta chain. These data come from a study of cytomegalovirus exposure and HLA in healthy donors. The PCR ran on 60 Vbeta and 13 Jbeta primers. Libraries were prepared by immunoSEQ multiplex PCR; TCRdb keeps only in-frame clonotypes and omits some of them. Its table records about 100,000 clones. V dropped 4 bases and J dropped 5; count of bases not matched to a gene: 11. Germline loops: CDR1 SGHRS, CDR2 YFSETQ. The CDR3 sequence is 17 residues long. What was sequenced was PBMCs. The V and J genes are TRBV5-1 and TRBJ2-5, with 13 bases matching TRBD2. This TCR was sampled from a man aged 45-65 years in good health and CMV-seronegative. CDR3 amino acids: CASSATGLAGVQETQYF. Here the CDR3 DNA reads TGCGCCAGCAGCGCGACTGGACTAGCGGGGGTGCAGGAGACCCAGTACTTC.